This is a list of T cell receptor beta chains from one sample in a study of cytomegalovirus exposure and HLA in healthy donors. Profiled with immunoSEQ multiplex PCR; TCRdb holds only in-frame clones, not every one. This table holds tens of thousands of clones, roughly four fifths found once. Sequenced sample: PBMCs. The receptors derive from a man aged 25-45 years in good health and CMV-seronegative. Both conserved end residues are part of each CDR3. The order of the fields is clone size, V gene, J gene, D gene, CDR3 DNA, CDR3 protein. A D gene is named only where the DNA matches it firmly. Not every row has a clone size; where given, it reads once, few, many or a size class.

few	TRBV9	TRBJ2-3	TRBD2	TGTGCCAGCAGCGTAGCGGCTAGCGGGTTTTGGGATACGCAGTATTTT	CASSVAASGFWDTQYF
-	TRBV6-5	TRBJ2-7	-	TGTGCCAGCACACAGGGAGTCGAGCAGTACTTC	CASTQGVEQYF
-	TRBV7-8	TRBJ1-3	-	TGTGCCAGCAGCTTAGCAGCGACGTACTCTGGAAACACCATATATTTT	CASSLAATYSGNTIYF
-	TRBV5-6	TRBJ2-7	TRBD1	TGTGCCAGCAGCGCCTTGACAGGGGAGAAGGCCTACGAGCAGTACTTC	CASSALTGEKAYEQYF
-	TRBV18	TRBJ2-7	TRBD2	TGTGCCAGCTCACCAAGGATAGCGGGGATGGACGAGCAGTACTTC	CASSPRIAGMDEQYF
-	TRBV6-4	TRBJ2-1	TRBD2	TGTGCCAGCAGTATTAGAAGCGGGGGGGCTTACAATGAGCAGTTCTTC	CASSIRSGGAYNEQFF
-	TRBV19	TRBJ2-2	-	TGTGCCAGTACCTGGGCTTTTTCAGCTACCAACACCGGGGAGCTGTTTTTT	CASTWAFSATNTGELFF
-	TRBV7-2	TRBJ2-5	TRBD2	TGTGCCAGCAGCTCGTCACGAGCGGGAGCCGGAGAGACCCAGTACTTC	CASSSSRAGAGETQYF
-	TRBV6-1	TRBJ2-7	TRBD1	TGTGCCAGCAGTGAAGCTCAGAGGGGGCCGGGCGAGCAGTACTTC	CASSEAQRGPGEQYF
-	TRBV11-2	TRBJ2-7	-	TGTGCCAGCAGCTTAGGGGGGCGCTCCTACGAGCAGTACTTC	CASSLGGRSYEQYF
few	TRBV2	TRBJ2-7	TRBD1	TGTGCCACGGGGACAGGGGACGACTACGAGCAGTACTTC	CATGTGDDYEQYF
-	TRBV11-2	TRBJ2-7	-	TGTGCCAGCAGCTTTTACAGAGAGCAGTACTTC	CASSFYREQYF
few	TRBV2	TRBJ1-4	-	TGTGCCAGCAAACCGAAGGGGGGGGCTAATGAAAAACTGTTTTTT	CASKPKGGANEKLFF
once	TRBV6-5	TRBJ2-1	TRBD2	TGTGCCAGCAGTTACTCTAGCGGGAGGGCCGGGAATGAGCAGTTCTTC	CASSYSSGRAGNEQFF
-	TRBV6-5	TRBJ2-7	TRBD1	TGTGCCAGCAGTACGGACAGGGCGATCTACGAGCAGTACTTC	CASSTDRAIYEQYF
-	TRBV30	TRBJ2-7	-	TGTGCCTGGGGGGGCCCCTACGAGCAGTACTTC	CAWGGPYEQYF
few	TRBV9	TRBJ1-2	TRBD1	TGTGCCAGCAGCTCGACAGGGGGGGCGTATGGCTACACCTTC	CASSSTGGAYGYTF
-	TRBV5-5	TRBJ1-2	TRBD1	TGTGCCAGCAGCTTGGTCGAGGGACAGTTCTATGGCTACACCTTC	CASSLVEGQFYGYTF
-	TRBV29-1	TRBJ2-7	TRBD2	TGCAGCGTTGCCGTCGGGGGGTACTACGAGCAGTACTTC	CSVAVGGYYEQYF
-	TRBV5-1	TRBJ2-1	TRBD2	TGCGCCAGCAGCCTCCTGGAGGCTAGCGGGAGTAACAATGAGCAGTTCTTC	CASSLLEASGSNNEQFF
-	TRBV19	TRBJ1-6	-	TGTGCCAGTAGTATAGTAGGGGATTCACCCCTCCACTTT	CASSIVGDSPLHF
-	TRBV2	TRBJ2-7	-	TGTGCCAGCAGGAGACTAGACCACTCCTACGAGCAGTACTTC	CASRRLDHSYEQYF
-	TRBV7-2	TRBJ2-5	-	TGTGCCAGCAGCCCCCGAGGGGGTCACGAGACCCAGTACTTC	CASSPRGGHETQYF
-	TRBV4-1	TRBJ2-1	-	TGCGCCAGCAGCCTACTCGGACAAGCCGCCGGCAATGAGCAGTTCTTC	CASSLLGQAAGNEQFF
-	TRBV19	TRBJ1-1	-	TGTGCCAGTAGTAGGACTTCCATGAACACTGAAGCTTTCTTT	CASSRTSMNTEAFF
-	TRBV7-9	TRBJ2-2	TRBD2	TGTGCCAGCACCCCCGGGGGGGGGCCCACCGGGGAGCTGTTTTTT	CASTPGGGPTGELFF